The 27 T cell receptor beta chains reported below all come from one sample, sequenced in a study of metastatic and nonmetastatic thyroid tumors. With MiXCR, TCRdb called clones anew from the PCR reads. The sample consists of about 12,000 clones, 25% to 40% of them appearing once. All patients reached thyroid surgery having received no treatment beforehand. The sequenced sample consisted of tumor tissue. The receptors originated from a male donor with papillary thyroid cancer or a benign thyroid nodule (not recorded which). Some clones in this sample may be carry-over from other donors' samples.

The J gene is TRBJ2-1, the V gene TRBV4-2, with TRBD2 identical over 10 bases. V was clipped by 3 bases and J by 14 bases; unmatched bases: 10. This CDR3 region has 14 residues. The germline CDR1 and CDR2 sequences are LGHNA and YNFKEQ. CDR3 loop: CASSQDILAGSEFF. The CDR3 DNA is TGTGCCAGCAGCCAGGATATACTAGCGGGGTCGGAGTTCTTC.

The rearrangement links TRBV5-1 to TRBJ2-1; TRBD2 matches at 7 bases. The CDR3 sequence is 14 residues long. Trimming took 0 bases from V and 7 from J; bases not matched to a gene: 4. Germline assignment: CDR1 SGHRS and CDR2 YFSETQ. The CDR3 sequence is CASSLAVGGNEQFF. The CDR3 DNA reads as TGCGCCAGCAGCTTGGCTGTGGGAGGGAATGAGCAGTTCTTC. Together with reference TRBV5-1 and TRBJ2-1, the CDR3 gives the full variable domain: KAGVTQTPRYLIKTRGQQVTLSCSPISGHRSVSWYQQTPGQGLQFLFEYFSETQRNKGNFPGRFSGRQFSNSRSEMNVSTLELGDSALYLCASSLAVGGNEQFFGPGTRLTVL.

This clone appeared a single time. V is TRBV7-9 and J is TRBJ1-5, with 8 nucleotides matching TRBD1. V lost 5 bases to trimming and J lost 4 bases; unmatched junction nucleotides: 7. Germline CDR1 reads SEHNR; CDR2 reads FQNEAQ (reference sequence). This CDR3 has 15 amino acids. The DNA for the CDR3 is TGTGCCAGCAGCCTACAGGGGGGCCCTAATCAGCCCCAGCATTTT. Protein: CASSLQGGPNQPQHF. Filled out from reference TRBV7-9 and TRBJ1-5, the complete variable domain reads DTGVSQNPRHKITKRGQNVTFRCDPISEHNRLYWYRQTLGQGPEFLTYFQNEAQLEKSRLLSDRFSAERPKGSFSTLEIQRTEQGDSAMYLCASSLQGGPNQPQHFGDGTRLSIL.

A word on this clone: This may stem from a read error, because a much larger clone lies one nucleotide away. The sample carries other DNA sequences with the same CDR3. The V and J genes are TRBV10-3 and TRBJ2-2, with a tentative D call TRBD2 (6 bases). Germline V gene lookup returns CDR1 ENHRY and CDR2 SYGVKD. CDR3 length: 13 residues. The DNA of the CDR3 is TGTGCCTCCCGGACTACAAACACCGGTGAGCTGTTTTTT. Encoded protein: CASRTTNTGELFF.

The V gene is TRBV20-1, the J gene TRBJ2-2; 7 bases agree with TRBD1. J was trimmed by 8 bases and V by 6 bases; bases with no gene match: 12. CDR3 length: 14 amino acids. Looked up from germline, CDR1 is DFQATT and CDR2 is SNEGSKA (reference sequence). CDR3 coding DNA: TGCAGTGCCGTAGCGAGGGGGCGCACAGGGGAGCTGTTTTTT. Translation gives CSAVARGRTGELFF.

V is TRBV6-5 and J is TRBJ1-5; TRBD1 aligns across 8 bases. The germline V gene encodes CDR1 MNHEY and CDR2 SVGAGI. After removal of 4 bases from V and 4 bases from J, the junction contained 12 bases not matched to a gene. The CDR3 sequence is 17 residues long. CDR3 protein: CASSSDRLDRENQPQHF. The CDR3 DNA sequence: TGTGCCAGCAGTTCCGATCGACTGGACAGGGAAAATCAGCCCCAGCATTTT.

The V and J genes are TRBV30 and TRBJ1-3, with D unclear. V dropped 0 bases and J dropped 0 bases, with 9 bases sitting between them. The length of the CDR3 is 15 residues. Germline V gives CDR1 GTSNPN, CDR2 SVGIG (reference sequence). The CDR3 is CAWSVKKYSGNTIYF. CDR3 DNA: TGTGCCTGGAGTGTAAAGAAATACTCTGGAAACACCATATATTTT.

This clone came up many times. The chain employs TRBV7-9 and TRBJ2-3, with D possibly TRBD1 on 5 matching bases. CDR1 is SEHNR, CDR2 FQNEAQ, per germline (reference sequence). Trimming took 2 bases from V and 4 from J, leaving 7 bases between them. The CDR3 runs to 13 residues. The CDR3 sequence: CASSLSRADTQYF. DNA for the CDR3: TGTGCCAGCAGCTTAAGCAGGGCAGATACGCAGTATTTT.

The rearrangement uses TRBV11-1 and TRBJ1-2; 7 bases agree with TRBD1. After removal of 3 bases from V and 7 bases from J, the junction contained 17 bases not matched to a gene. Germline CDR1 reads SGHAT; CDR2 reads FQDESV (reference sequence). The CDR3 runs 17 residues. The chain's CDR3 is CASSLSCATGSDTGYTF. CDR3 DNA sequence: TGTGCCAGCAGCTTGTCTTGCGCGACAGGGAGTGACACTGGCTACACCTTC. The variable domain in full, completed from reference TRBV11-1 and TRBJ1-2, reads EAEVAQSPRYKITEKSQAVAFWCDPISGHATLYWYRQILGQGPELLVQFQDESVVDDSQLPKDRFSAERLKGVDSTLKIQPAELGDSAMYLCASSLSCATGSDTGYTFGSGTRLTVV.

This sequence joins TRBV5-1 and TRBJ1-1; D gene ambiguous. Germline CDR1 and CDR2: SGHRS and YFSETQ. Trimming pared 3 bases from V and 0 bases from J, leaving 6 bases between. There are 13 residues in the CDR3. Here the CDR3 reads CASSSGMNTEAFF. CDR3 sequence (DNA): TGCGCCAGCAGCTCTGGAATGAACACTGAAGCTTTCTTT.

The chain combines TRBV5-1 with TRBJ2-2; 12 bases map to TRBD1. With V trimmed by 4 bases and J by 6 bases, 4 bases remained unmatched. Germline CDR1 and CDR2: SGHRS and YFSETQ. The CDR3 is made up of 15 amino acids. As DNA, the CDR3 is TGCGCCAGCAGCAGCGGGACAGGGGGCGCCGGGGAGCTGTTTTTT. As protein: CASSSGTGGAGELFF.

The chain carries TRBV29-1 and TRBJ2-3; the D gene is possibly TRBD1 (5 bases). Germline CDR1 and CDR2: SQVTM and ANQGSEA. The V end was cut by 3 bases, the J end by 0 bases, with 19 bases between. This CDR3 contains 17 residues. The CDR3 reads CSVDRGPFASSTDTQYF. CDR3 in DNA: TGCAGCGTTGATAGGGGCCCTTTTGCCTCTAGCACAGATACGCAGTATTTT.

The chain links TRBV28 to TRBJ1-2; no definite D call. This CDR3 is built from 13 residues. V was clipped by 5 bases and J by 8 bases, with 15 bases between them. Germline-derived CDR1 and CDR2 are MDHEN and SYDVKM. CDR3 in amino acids: CASSPPGLFGYTF. CDR3 DNA sequence: TGTGCCAGCAGTCCCCCGGGGTTATTCGGCTACACCTTC.

This clone was detected only a few times. This chain joins TRBV12-3 or TRBV12-4 and TRBJ1-2, with D possibly TRBD1 on 5 matching bases. This CDR3 has 14 residues. V was pared by 5 bases and J by 6 bases, with 16 bases between. This CDR3 reads CASSPGQGPHGYTF. The CDR3 DNA reads TGTGCCAGCAGTCCGGGGCAGGGCCCCCATGGCTACACCTTC.

This clone was counted at least ten times. The chain joins TRBV5-1 to TRBJ2-4, with TRBD1 identical over 8 bases. This CDR3 is 17 amino acids long. V was pared by 0 bases and J by 1 base, with 6 bases of the junction left unmatched. Per the germline V gene, CDR1 is SGHRS and CDR2 is YFSETQ. The CDR3 is CASSLARQGFAKNIQYF. The CDR3 nucleotides read TGCGCCAGCAGCTTGGCCCGACAGGGGTTCGCCAAAAACATTCAGTACTTC.

A remark on this clone: A much bigger clone sits one base away, suggesting this may be a read error. In the same sample, other DNA sequences code for this CDR3. The CDR3 reads CASRGLEQETQYF. The CDR3 region has the DNA TGCGCCAGCAGAGGCCTGGAACAAGAGACCCAATACTTC. J is TRBJ2-5 and V is TRBV5-1; D not certain. CDR1 is SGHRS, CDR2 YFSETQ, per germline. The CDR3 is made up of 13 amino acids.

This clone was found a few times. At one of its ends the junction is not consistent with the germline gene, which may arise from a read error. The gene calls are TRBV28 and TRBJ2-4; 8 bases map to TRBD1. Germline assignment: CDR1 MDHEN and CDR2 SYDVKM. The CDR3 runs 19 residues. This CDR3 is CASSLDRGQGALAKSIQYF. The CDR3, as DNA: TGTGCCAGCAGTCTCGACAGGGGACAAGGGGCCTTAGCCAAAAGCATTCAGTACTTC. The complete variable domain, with remaining parts taken from reference TRBV28 and TRBJ2-4, reads DVKVTQSSRYLVKRTGEKVFLECVQDMDHENMFWYRQDPGLGLRLIYFSYDVKMKEKGDIPEGYSVSREKKERFSLILESASTNQTSMYLCASSLDRGQGALAKSIQYFGAGTRLSVL.

Many counts were recorded for this clone. This could be a read error, since a much larger clone is one nucleotide away. The genes are TRBV20-1 and TRBJ2-4; 9 bases line up with TRBD2. CDR3 length: 20 residues. The germline V gene encodes CDR1 DFQATT and CDR2 SNEGSKA (reference sequence). This chain's CDR3 is CSARGQGSSGGQIAKSIQYF. CDR3 coding DNA: TGCAGTGCTAGGGGCCAAGGGAGTAGCGGGGGCCAGATAGCCAAAAGCATTCAGTACTTC.

This chain connects TRBV6-1 to TRBJ2-7; no firm D call. Deletions cut 5 bases from V and 1 base from J, with 6 bases between. The CDR3 is made up of 12 amino acids. From germline, CDR1 is MNHNS and CDR2 SASEGT. The CDR3 spells CASSPPSYEQYF. The CDR3 coding sequence is TGTGCCAGCAGTCCCCCTTCCTACGAGCAGTACTTC.

This rearrangement joins TRBV11-3 to TRBJ1-1; no clear D gene. Trimming left V 1 base short and J 4 bases short, with 7 bases between. The CDR3 spans 13 residues. The germline V gene has CDR1 SGHNT and CDR2 YENEEA. CDR3 nucleotides: TGTGCCAGCAGCTTAGGGGTGGGCACTGAAGCTTTCTTT. Translated, it gives CASSLGVGTEAFF.

This clone was seen a few times. CDR3 sequence (DNA): TGTGCCAGCAGTGAGACCGGACAGGGAAGCTATGGCTACACCTTC. Its protein product is CASSETGQGSYGYTF. The gene calls are TRBV6-4 and TRBJ1-2, with 8 bases that match TRBD1. This CDR3 region has 15 residues. Germline loops: CDR1 MRHNA, CDR2 SNTAGT. With V trimmed by 3 bases and J by 4 bases, 7 bases remained unmatched.

This clone was detected many times. The V call is TRBV5-6, the J call TRBJ2-7; 9 positions agree with TRBD2. The ends lost 4 bases at V and 9 bases at J; junction bases unmatched: 11. The CDR3 spans 14 residues. Germline-derived CDR1 and CDR2 are SGHDT and YYEEEE. This CDR3 reads CASSRRGGEVVQYV. DNA of the CDR3: TGTGCCAGCAGCAGGCGGGGGGGCGAGGTCGTGCAGTACGTC.

V is TRBV30 and J is TRBJ1-5, with D maybe TRBD1 (5 bases). V was trimmed by 2 bases and J by 7 bases, leaving 12 bases between them. CDR1 and CDR2 (germline): GTSNPN, SVGIG (reference sequence). The CDR3 sequence is 13 residues long. This CDR3 is CAWSKGKGQPQHF. The CDR3 DNA sequence: TGTGCCTGGAGTAAGGGGAAGGGGCAGCCCCAGCATTTT.

The chain uses TRBV5-1 and TRBJ2-7; 8 bases map to TRBD2. The germline gives CDR1 SGHRS, CDR2 YFSETQ. Trimming cost V 3 bases and J 3 bases; bases outside gene matches: 8. This CDR3 has 15 amino acids. CDR3 residues: CASSSSGSSLYEQYF. As DNA, the CDR3 is TGCGCCAGCAGCTCCAGCGGGAGTTCTCTCTACGAGCAGTACTTC.

This clone was counted a few times. The V and J genes are TRBV12-3 or TRBV12-4 and TRBJ1-2, with D possibly matching TRBD1 (5 bases). Trimming removed 2 bases at V and 7 bases at J, with 14 bases between. The CDR3 spans 14 residues. CDR3 protein: CASSLKRGTGGYTF. The CDR3, as DNA: TGTGCCAGCAGTTTAAAAAGGGGTACGGGTGGCTACACCTTC.

This clone was counted ten times or more. The rearrangement joins TRBV3-1 to TRBJ1-5; D call uncertain. CDR3 length: 13 residues. Trimming pared 4 bases from V and 9 bases from J, leaving 13 bases between. Germline loops: CDR1 LGHDT, CDR2 YNNKEL (reference sequence). The CDR3 nucleotides read TGTGCCAGCAGCCTCTCCCGCGGAGGGCCCCAGCATTTT. Encoded protein: CASSLSRGGPQHF.

This clone turned up a few times. The V gene is TRBV7-8, the J gene TRBJ2-7; maybe TRBD1 (5 bases). The V gene's germline CDR1 is SGHVS and CDR2 FQNEAQ. The ends were cut back, 5 bases at V and 3 bases at J, with 8 bases in the middle. CDR3 length: 12 amino acids. The CDR3, as DNA: TGTGCCAGCAGCCTCAGGGTCTACGAGCAGTACTTC. Its protein product is CASSLRVYEQYF.